This is a list of T cell receptor beta chains from one sample in a study of CD4 and CD8 cells across lung adenocarcinoma regions. One entry per CDR3 protein, called by TCRdb with MiXCR from the PCR reads. The table has 18,000 or so distinct CDR3 sequences, roughly 51% seen once; the top ten hold approximately 60%. Sequenced input: CD8+ T cells from the center of a lung tumor. Receptor source: a female donor with lung adenocarcinoma. The CD4 and CD8 labels of this study may be unreliable. CDR3s include the opening cysteine and the closing phenylalanine or tryptophan. Fields, in order: V gene, J gene, D gene, clone size, CDR3 DNA, CDR3 protein. The D gene is left open where the match is weak. For some rows the clone size is stated as once, few or many, or as a class when expanded; others skip it.

TRBV10-3	TRBJ2-3	-	-	TGTGCGGGGAGGGGGGGGCGGTCCCCAGATACCCAGTATTTC	CAGRGGRSPDTQYF
TRBV6-1	TRBJ2-1	-	many	TGTGCCAGCAGTGCCGGCGGAGGACCCTACAATGAGCAGTTCTTC	CASSAGGGPYNEQFF
TRBV6-1	TRBJ2-1	TRBD1	-	TGTGCCAGCAACCACAGGGGAAGGGGATACAATGAGCAGTTCTTC	CASNHRGRGYNEQFF
TRBV6-1	TRBJ1-1	TRBD1	-	TGTGCCAGCAGTGCCCTGACAGGGCGCTACAATGGCGCTTTCTTC	CASSALTGRYNGAFF
TRBV6-1	TRBJ2-1	-	few	TGTGCCAGCAGTGAAGCGGCGAGTCCCCTCTTTGCGGGGACCCCGGCCGAGCAGTTCTTC	CASSEAASPLFAGTPAEQFF
TRBV6-1	TRBJ2-7	-	-	TGTGCCAGCACCACCACCGAGGGTTACGAGCAGTACTTC	CASTTTEGYEQYF
TRBV6-1	TRBJ2-3	-	once	TGTGCCACCGAGCGTGACCCGACAGATACGCAGTATTTT	CATERDPTDTQYF
TRBV7-2	TRBJ2-4	-	-	TGTGGCAGCATAGGGGGGCTGTGTGCCAAAAACACGCAGTACTTC	CGSIGGLCAKNTQYF
TRBV4-2	TRBJ2-3	-	-	TGTGCCGGGGGCCTCGGGGGGCGTGTCCAAGATACGCAGTATTTT	CAGGLGGRVQDTQYF
TRBV7-7	TRBJ2-3	TRBD1	few	TGTGCTAGCAGCTCCCGGCGCCCATCGGGACAGATATTTTCAACAGATACGCAGTATTTT	CASSSRRPSGQIFSTDTQYF
TRBV6-2/TRBV6-3	TRBJ2-4	TRBD2	-	TGTGCCAGCAGTTACTCGAGGGGACTAGCGGGGATAAACATTCAGTACTTC	CASSYSRGLAGINIQYF
TRBV5-1	TRBJ2-7	-	few	TGCGCCAGCAGCTTGGGGGGGGCAAATGACAGAGAGCAGTACTTC	CASSLGGANDREQYF
TRBV5-1	TRBJ1-1	TRBD1	-	TGCGCCAGCAGCTTGGCAGGGAGTCAGGGGGATGAAGCTTCCTTT	CASSLAGSQGDEASF
TRBV7-2	TRBJ2-5	TRBD2	few	TGTGCCAGCAGCCCTCCGGGGGGAGAGACGCAGTACTTC	CASSPPGGETQYF
TRBV11-1	TRBJ2-3	-	once	TGTTCCAGGGGCCTAGGATGCCGGGACCCAGATACGCAGTATTTC	CSRGLGCRDPDTQYF
TRBV7-8	TRBJ2-7	-	few	TGTGCCAGCAGCTGGGGCGTCGGTGAGACCTACGAGCAGTACTTC	CASSWGVGETYEQYF
TRBV25-1	TRBJ1-2	-	-	TGTGCCAGCACCAGGGACGGTGGCTACACCTTC	CASTRDGGYTF
TRBV6-2/TRBV6-3	TRBJ1-1	-	few	TGTGCCAGCAGTTCCCCTACCCGAGGGGCCAAAAGGACTGAAGCTTTCTTT	CASSSPTRGAKRTEAFF
TRBV11-1	TRBJ2-1	-	-	TGTGCCAGCAGCTTAGTAGCGGAAACCTACAATGAGCAGTTCTTC	CASSLVAETYNEQFF
TRBV7-2	TRBJ2-5	-	-	TGTGCGAGCAGCGTGGCGCGGTGCTCAGATACCCAGTACTTC	CASSVARCSDTQYF
TRBV12-3/TRBV12-4	TRBJ1-6	-	few	TGTGCCAGCAGCCGCGCCGGGTCTGGATCACCCCTCCACTTT	CASSRAGSGSPLHF
TRBV6-1	TRBJ1-1	-	few	TGTGCCAGCAGTCATACCCGAACGAACACTGAAGCTTTCTTT	CASSHTRTNTEAFF
TRBV7-2	TRBJ2-3	-	-	TGTGCCAGCAGGGGCAGCTGGGCCACAAACACGCAGTATTTT	CASRGSWATNTQYF